Listed below are T cell receptor beta chains from one sample, sequenced in a study of blood T cell repertoires in COVID-19. Sequencing used immunoSEQ multiplex PCR; TCRdb keeps in-frame clones, though not all of them. The sample has 130,000 to 150,000 clones, over 80% seen once. Sequencing was carried out using peripheral blood. These TCRs come from a woman in her fifties or sixties with acute or convalescent COVID-19. Both conserved end residues are part of each CDR3. D genes are given only for firm matches. Only part of the rows carry a size: once, few, many, or a class if the clone is expanded.

V gene	clone size	J gene	D gene	CDR3 DNA	CDR3 protein
TRBV27	.	TRBJ2-3	TRBD2	TGTGCCAGCAGTTGGCTAGCGGGGGAAACAGATACGCAGTATTTT	CASSWLAGETDTQYF
TRBV5-1	.	TRBJ1-1	.	TGCGCCAGCAGCCTCCTGTCCCCGGCTGAAGCTTTCTTT	CASSLLSPAEAFF
TRBV7-8	.	TRBJ2-5	.	TGTGCCAGCATACCAGGGGGGCTGCAAGAGACCCAGTACTTC	CASIPGGLQETQYF
TRBV30	.	TRBJ1-1	.	TGTGCCTGGAGTGCCAGGTACACTGAAGCTTTCTTT	CAWSARYTEAFF
TRBV19	.	TRBJ2-1	TRBD1	TGTGCCAGTAGCTCGACCGGGACAGGGGGCAATGAGCAGTTCTTC	CASSSTGTGGNEQFF
TRBV6-6	.	TRBJ2-1	TRBD1	TGTGCCAGCAGTTACTCGACAGGGGGCCGCTACAATGAGCAGTTCTTC	CASSYSTGGRYNEQFF
TRBV5-4	once	TRBJ2-4	.	TGTGCCAGCAGCTCGGACCCATTACAGGGTTTGGTTCAGTACTTC	CASSSDPLQGLVQYF
TRBV11-2	.	TRBJ1-1	.	TGTGCCACCATCCCAGGGGCGCTAGCCACTGAAGCTTTCTTT	CATIPGALATEAFF
TRBV20-1	.	TRBJ2-7	TRBD1	TGCAGTGCGGACAGGGAATACGAGCAGTACTTC	CSADREYEQYF
TRBV10-3	few	TRBJ2-1	.	TGTGCCATCAGTGCCCCGGGACACCCGGTTTTTGAGCAGTTCTTC	CAISAPGHPVFEQFF
TRBV11-3	once	TRBJ2-1	TRBD2	TGTGCCAGCAGCTCGACTAGCGGGAGGGGGAATGAGCAGTTCTTC	CASSSTSGRGNEQFF
TRBV9	.	TRBJ2-3	TRBD2	TGTGCCAGCAGCAAAACTAGCGGGGGCACAGATACGCAGTATTTT	CASSKTSGGTDTQYF
TRBV19	.	TRBJ2-1	TRBD1	TGTGCCAGTAGTATGGTAGGCGGACAGGGCCGCAATGAGCAGTTCTTC	CASSMVGGQGRNEQFF
TRBV2	.	TRBJ1-4	TRBD1	TGTGCCAGCAGAGCCGGGACAGGGTTAAATGAAAAACTGTTTTTT	CASRAGTGLNEKLFF
TRBV7-2	.	TRBJ2-7	TRBD2	TGTGCCAGCAGCTTCCTAGCGGGAGAGACCTACGAGCAGTACTTC	CASSFLAGETYEQYF
TRBV19	.	TRBJ2-4	TRBD1	TGTGCCAGTAGTATTGGACAGGGGGGCAACATTCAGTACTTC	CASSIGQGGNIQYF
TRBV5-1	.	TRBJ2-2	.	TGCGCCAGCAGCTTGGAAGGCGGGAACACCGGGGAGCTGTTTTTT	CASSLEGGNTGELFF
TRBV5-1	.	TRBJ1-1	.	TGCGCCAGCAGCTTAGGACAGCCGAACACTGAAGCTTTCTTT	CASSLGQPNTEAFF
TRBV6-4	.	TRBJ1-2	.	TGTGCCAGCAGTGAATCTGCCAACAGCTATGGCTACACCTTC	CASSESANSYGYTF
TRBV7-2	.	TRBJ1-2	.	TGTGCCAGCAGCTATCCAGGGGTGGGAGGCTACACCTTC	CASSYPGVGGYTF
TRBV11-2	.	TRBJ2-4	TRBD1	TGTGCCAGCAGCTTAGTTTCAGGGGGCTGGGAAAACATTCAGTACTTC	CASSLVSGGWENIQYF
TRBV15	.	TRBJ1-2	TRBD1	TGTGCCACCAGCACACGGACAGGCCTCTATGGCTACACCTTC	CATSTRTGLYGYTF
TRBV5-1	.	TRBJ1-5	TRBD1	TGCGCCAGCAGCTTGGACGGACAGGGGCCAAATCAGCCCCAGCATTTT	CASSLDGQGPNQPQHF
TRBV5-1	.	TRBJ2-2	TRBD1	TGCGCCAGCAGCTCACTCACAGGGGGGTTAGTAACCGGGGAGCTGTTTTTT	CASSSLTGGLVTGELFF
TRBV9	.	TRBJ2-3	TRBD2	TGTGCCAGCAGCGTAGGTGCGGGAGTCACAGATACGCAGTATTTT	CASSVGAGVTDTQYF
TRBV19	.	TRBJ1-3	.	TGTGCCAGTAGTGGGAGCTACTCTGGAAACACCATATATTTT	CASSGSYSGNTIYF
TRBV7-3	.	TRBJ1-1	.	TGTGCCAGCAGCTTAACTAGAGGGGAGGACACTGAAGCTTTCTTT	CASSLTRGEDTEAFF
TRBV6-1	few	TRBJ1-3	.	TGTGCCAGCAGTGAAGGCGGGGACTCTGGAAACACCATATATTTT	CASSEGGDSGNTIYF
TRBV19	.	TRBJ2-2	.	TGTGCCAGTAGTATAAGACTAGAAATGACCGGGGAGCTGTTTTTT	CASSIRLEMTGELFF
TRBV5-4	.	TRBJ2-1	.	TGTGCCAGCAGCTTGAATTGGGGGGTAAATGAGCAGTTCTTC	CASSLNWGVNEQFF
TRBV11-3	.	TRBJ2-3	TRBD2	TGTGCCAGCAGCTTAGTAAGCGGGAGGGATACGCAGTATTTT	CASSLVSGRDTQYF
TRBV11-1	.	TRBJ1-2	TRBD1	TGTGCCAGCAGCCCACAGGGGGAGGCTAACTATGGCTACACCTTC	CASSPQGEANYGYTF
TRBV6-1	.	TRBJ1-1	.	TGTGCCAGCAGTGAGCCCCACGGAAGGGGGAGGGGCACTGAAGCTTTCTTT	CASSEPHGRGRGTEAFF
TRBV2	.	TRBJ2-3	.	TGTGCCAGCAGTGCGGTCACAGATACGCAGTATTTT	CASSAVTDTQYF
TRBV7-2	.	TRBJ2-7	TRBD2	TGTGCCAGCAGCCAGCGGGGGGGACCCTACGAGCAGTACTTC	CASSQRGGPYEQYF
TRBV5-4	.	TRBJ1-1	.	TGTGCCAGCAGCTTGGTTCGGAACACTGAAGCTTTCTTT	CASSLVRNTEAFF
TRBV4-2	.	TRBJ2-7	TRBD1	TGTGCCAGCAGCCAGGGGGACAGGGATATCAACGAGCAGTACTTC	CASSQGDRDINEQYF
TRBV7-9	few	TRBJ1-3	TRBD1	TGTGCCAGCAGCCCGACAGGGTCTGGAAACACCATATATTTT	CASSPTGSGNTIYF
TRBV19	.	TRBJ2-3	TRBD2	TGTGCCAGTACCCCATATGCTAGCGGGAGATCAGATACGCAGTATTTT	CASTPYASGRSDTQYF
TRBV3-1/TRBV3-2	once	TRBJ2-5	.	TGTGCCAGCAGCCAAGGCTTTAGCGAAGAGACCCAGTACTTC	CASSQGFSEETQYF
TRBV30	.	TRBJ1-2	.	TGTGCTGTCACCAGGGAAAAGGGCTATGGCTACACCTTC	CAVTREKGYGYTF
TRBV18	.	TRBJ1-1	.	TGTGCCAGCTCACCTAGGCAGGGTGACACTGAAGCTTTCTTT	CASSPRQGDTEAFF
TRBV9	.	TRBJ2-5	TRBD1	TGTGCCAGCAGCGGCCGGGACAGGGGGCTTGGAGAGACCCAGTACTTC	CASSGRDRGLGETQYF
TRBV7-3	few	TRBJ2-1	.	TGTGCCAGCAGCTCTAGTCCGAGCTCCTACAATGAGCAGTTCTTC	CASSSSPSSYNEQFF
TRBV6-5	.	TRBJ1-2	.	TGTGCCAGCAGTTACTCGAGTGGCCGCGGTAACTATGGCTACACCTTC	CASSYSSGRGNYGYTF
TRBV19	.	TRBJ2-3	TRBD2	TGTGCCAGTGGGACTAGCGGGAGGACGGGAGATACGCAGTATTTT	CASGTSGRTGDTQYF
TRBV21-1	once	TRBJ2-1	.	TGTGCCAGCACGGTCCATAGCGGGGGGGCCTCTTCCTACAATGAGCAGTTCTTC	CASTVHSGGASSYNEQFF
TRBV11-2	.	TRBJ1-1	TRBD1	TGTGCCAGCAGCCGAACGGGGACAGCCTTGAACACTGAAGCTTTCTTT	CASSRTGTALNTEAFF
TRBV18	.	TRBJ1-4	TRBD1	TGTGCCAGCTCGCAGGCCTCGGACAGGCGGGAAAAACTGTTTTTT	CASSQASDRREKLFF
TRBV12-3/TRBV12-4	.	TRBJ2-1	TRBD2	TGTGCCAGCCAGATAGCGGGAGATAATGAGCAGTTCTTC	CASQIAGDNEQFF
TRBV27	.	TRBJ2-7	.	TGTGCCAGCAGTGAACACAGAATTTCCTACGAGCAGTACTTC	CASSEHRISYEQYF
TRBV4-1	.	TRBJ2-2	TRBD2	TGCGCCAGCAGCCAATCTGAATTAGCGGGGGGGGAGCTGTTTTTT	CASSQSELAGGELFF
TRBV5-4	.	TRBJ1-2	TRBD1	TGTGCCACCACAGGGGGCGCTGAGGGCTATGGCTACACCTTC	CATTGGAEGYGYTF
TRBV10-3	.	TRBJ1-2	TRBD1	TGTGCCATCAGTGAGTCTCAGGGGGCAGAAGGCTACACCTTC	CAISESQGAEGYTF
TRBV6-5	.	TRBJ1-5	.	TGTGCCAGCAGTCCGACAGATGACCAGCCCCAGCATTTT	CASSPTDDQPQHF
TRBV27	.	TRBJ1-6	TRBD1	TGTGCCAGCAGTTTATGGACGCCGGGACAGGATAATTCACCCCTCCACTTT	CASSLWTPGQDNSPLHF
TRBV11-2	.	TRBJ2-5	TRBD2	TGTGCCAGCAGCCCGGGACTAGCGACACAAGAGACCCAGTACTTC	CASSPGLATQETQYF
TRBV5-1	few	TRBJ2-2	TRBD1	TGCGCCAGCAGAAAACAGGGGGATCTTAAGACCGGGGAGCTGTTTTTT	CASRKQGDLKTGELFF
TRBV6-5	.	TRBJ1-4	TRBD1	TGTGCCAGCAGGCGGGATACAGGGGGCGAAAAACTGTTTTTT	CASRRDTGGEKLFF
TRBV19	.	TRBJ2-7	.	TGTGCCAGTAGTCCCGGGGGGCAGGAGCAGTACTTC	CASSPGGQEQYF